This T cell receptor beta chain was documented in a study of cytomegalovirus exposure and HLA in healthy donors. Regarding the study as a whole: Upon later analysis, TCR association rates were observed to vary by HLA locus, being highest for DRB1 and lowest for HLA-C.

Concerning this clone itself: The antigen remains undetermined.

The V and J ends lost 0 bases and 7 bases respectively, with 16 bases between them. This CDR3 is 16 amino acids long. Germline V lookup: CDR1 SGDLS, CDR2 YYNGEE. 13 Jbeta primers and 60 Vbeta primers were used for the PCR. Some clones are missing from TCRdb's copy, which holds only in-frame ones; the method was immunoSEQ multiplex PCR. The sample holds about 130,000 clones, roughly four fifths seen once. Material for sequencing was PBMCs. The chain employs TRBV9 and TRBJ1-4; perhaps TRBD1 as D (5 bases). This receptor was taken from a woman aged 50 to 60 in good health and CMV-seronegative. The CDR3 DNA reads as TGTGCCAGCAGCGTAGCTACTTGGGCCGGGGGTGAAAAACTGTTTTTT. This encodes CASSVATWAGGEKLFF.